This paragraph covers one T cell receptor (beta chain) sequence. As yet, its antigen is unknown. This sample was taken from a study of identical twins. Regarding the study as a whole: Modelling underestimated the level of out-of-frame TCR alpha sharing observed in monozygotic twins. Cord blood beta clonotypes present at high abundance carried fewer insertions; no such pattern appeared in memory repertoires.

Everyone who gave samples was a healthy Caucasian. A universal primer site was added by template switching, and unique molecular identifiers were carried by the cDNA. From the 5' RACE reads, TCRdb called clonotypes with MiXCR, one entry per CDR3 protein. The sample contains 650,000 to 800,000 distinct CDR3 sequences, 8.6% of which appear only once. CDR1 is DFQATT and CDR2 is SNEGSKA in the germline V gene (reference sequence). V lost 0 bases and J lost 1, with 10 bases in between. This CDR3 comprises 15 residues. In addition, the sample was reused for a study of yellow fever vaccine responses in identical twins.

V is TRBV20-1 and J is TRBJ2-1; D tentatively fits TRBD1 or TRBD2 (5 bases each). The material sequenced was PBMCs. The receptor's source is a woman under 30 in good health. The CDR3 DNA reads TGCAGTGCTAGAGACCCAGAGGGGTCCTACAATGAGCAGTTCTTC. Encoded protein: CSARDPEGSYNEQFF.